This TCR beta chain was sequenced in a study of OX40 agonist ivuxolimab in advanced cancers. Study-level information: Patients took ivuxolimab, an agonistic anti-OX40 (CD134) antibody. Mean age about 60 years, range 23 to 79; just over 80% male. Past anti-PD-1, anti-PD-L1 or anti-CTLA-4 therapy was accepted, and approximately 37% had received some.

The data were produced by immunoSEQ multiplex PCR, yet TCRdb's version contains in-frame clones alone and is incomplete. The table shows some 17,000 clones, with about 80% occurring only once. This clone was found a few times. Its antigen is still unknown. Findings and limits, study-wide: Dosing at 0.1 to 3.0 mg/kg was accompanied by clonal expansion of CD4+ and CD8+ blood T cells by week 6.

Sequenced here: CD4+ or CD8+ T cells sorted from blood, sampled in a trial of the OX40 agonist ivuxolimab. The clonotype comes from an adult with an advanced solid tumor such as melanoma, head and neck, liver or kidney cancer.

The CDR3 nucleotides read TGTGCCAGCAGTCCTTGGACAGACAATCAGCCCCAGCATTTT. Its translation is CASSPWTDNQPQHF. V gene TRBV6-5 combines with J gene TRBJ1-5, with D possibly matching TRBD1 (6 bases). Per the germline V gene, CDR1 is MNHEY and CDR2 is SVGAGI. The germline V and J ends were trimmed by 5 bases and 3 bases, with 11 bases remaining between them. The length of the CDR3 is 14 residues.